The next 32 T cell receptor beta chains were all read from a single sample in a study. MiXCR was run by TCRdb on the RT-PCR reads, yielding one entry per CDR3 protein. The sample records 550,000 to 750,000 distinct CDR3 sequences, 14% being singletons. Sequences were obtained from memory CD4+ T cells from blood. These receptors were collected from a female donor in good health, serving as a healthy control.

The chain has TRBV28 and TRBJ1-6; D remains unclear. CDR1 is MDHEN, CDR2 SYDVKM, per germline. CDR3 length equals 15 residues. V lost 3 bases, J lost 9 bases, and 15 bases lay in between. CDR3 sequence: CASSLEPNPSSPLHF. DNA for the CDR3: TGTGCCAGCAGTTTGGAACCGAACCCCTCTTCACCCCTCCACTTT.

This clonotype showed up many times. This chain uses TRBV18 with TRBJ2-7; D uncertain. The germline gives CDR1 KGHSH, CDR2 LQKENI. Trimming pared 0 bases from V and 5 bases from J, leaving 14 bases between. The CDR3 is made up of 15 amino acids. The CDR3 reads CASSPPERAGNEQYF. Here the CDR3 DNA reads TGTGCCAGCTCACCACCGGAAAGGGCAGGAAACGAGCAGTACTTC.

This clonotype showed up just a few times. The V gene is TRBV7-6, the J gene TRBJ2-7, with D perhaps matching TRBD2 (6 bases). Germline CDR1 reads SGHVS; CDR2 reads FNYEAQ. Trimming left V 5 bases short and J 3 bases short, with 23 bases between. This CDR3 has 17 amino acids. CDR3: CASSLGWAGSHLYEQYF. DNA of the CDR3: TGTGCCAGCAGCCTAGGGTGGGCGGGATCGCACCTCTACGAGCAGTACTTC.

This clonotype came up many times. The chain employs TRBV20-1 and TRBJ2-7; 9 bases are shared with TRBD1. Looked up from germline, CDR1 is DFQATT and CDR2 is SNEGSKA (reference sequence). V lost 4 bases, J lost 9 bases, and 10 bases stayed unmatched. This CDR3 has 13 residues. In nucleotides, the CDR3 is TGCAGTGCTACCCGGGACAGGGCTCGGGGGCAGTACTTC. This codes for CSATRDRARGQYF.

This clonotype occurred many times. The chain joins TRBV10-3 to TRBJ1-3; a possible D gene is TRBD1 (6 bases). Trimming took 10 bases from V and 1 from J, leaving 14 bases between them. Germline CDR1 and CDR2: ENHRY and SYGVKD. The CDR3 is 14 amino acids. The CDR3 DNA reads TGTGCCACCTTCCATACAGGGTCTGGAAACACCATATATTTT. Amino acids: CATFHTGSGNTIYF.

This chain joins TRBV20-1 and TRBJ2-7; no definite D call. Germline CDR1 and CDR2: DFQATT and SNEGSKA (reference sequence). The length of the CDR3 is 14 residues. The V end lost 0 bases, the J end lost 3 bases, and 12 bases lay between the germline ends. Here the CDR3 DNA reads TGCAGTGCTAGAGAGAAAGGTCCAGACTACGAGCAGTACTTC. Residues: CSAREKGPDYEQYF.

The rearrangement joins TRBV7-3 to TRBJ2-5, with 9 positions matching TRBD2. Trimming took 5 bases from V and 5 from J; bases not matched to a gene: 12. This CDR3 is 16 amino acids long. Looked up from germline, CDR1 is SGHTA and CDR2 is FQGTGA. Written as DNA, the CDR3 is TGTGCCAGCAGCCCCCAGGGTGCGGGGGGGCTTGAGACCCAGTACTTC. It yields the protein CASSPQGAGGLETQYF. Full variable domain (missing parts from reference TRBV7-3 and TRBJ2-5): GAGVSQTPSNKVTEKGKYVELRCDPISGHTALYWYRQSLGQGPEFLIYFQGTGAADDSGLPNDRFFAVRPEGSVSTLKIQRTERGDSAVYLCASSPQGAGGLETQYFGPGTRLLVL.

The chain recombines TRBV9 with TRBJ1-2; D gene ambiguous. Trimming took off 4 bases at V and 4 bases at J, with 17 bases between the two ends. CDR1 and CDR2 (germline): SGDLS, YYNGEE. The CDR3 is 15 residues long. This CDR3 reads CASSPHENTPYGYTF. The CDR3 coding sequence is TGTGCCAGCAGCCCCCACGAGAATACCCCCTATGGCTACACCTTC. Using reference TRBV9 and TRBJ1-2 for the parts outside the CDR3, the full variable domain is DSGVTQTPKHLITATGQRVTLRCSPRSGDLSVYWYQQSLDQGLQFLIQYYNGEERAKGNILERFSAQQFPDLHSELNLSSLELGDSALYFCASSPHENTPYGYTFGSGTRLTVV.

The rearrangement links TRBV7-8 to TRBJ1-1, with 7 nucleotides matching TRBD1. The V segment lost 1 base and the J segment 0 bases; nucleotides outside the gene matches: 8. The CDR3 totals 17 residues. Germline V gene sequence: CDR1 SGHVS, CDR2 FQNEAQ. In DNA form, the CDR3 reads TGTGCCAGCAGCTTAGTAGTAGGGGGCCAGATGAACACTGAAGCTTTCTTT. Protein sequence: CASSLVVGGQMNTEAFF.

This clonotype was seen a handful of times. The rearrangement uses TRBV5-1 and TRBJ2-1, with 9 bases fitting TRBD2. CDR1 SGHRS and CDR2 YFSETQ come from the germline V gene. V lost 4 bases and J lost 6; bases outside the gene matches: 8. The CDR3 totals 15 residues. The CDR3 sequence is CASSDSGGWVNEQFF. The CDR3 DNA follows: TGCGCCAGCAGCGATAGCGGGGGCTGGGTCAATGAGCAGTTCTTC.

The genes are TRBV11-1 and TRBJ2-5, with D possibly matching TRBD2 (5 bases). V shed 3 bases and J shed 4 bases, with 12 bases lying between them. The V gene's germline CDR1 is SGHAT and CDR2 FQDESV (reference sequence). CDR3 length: 14 amino acids. CDR3 DNA: TGTGCCAGCAGCTTGGACTGGGCGGGAGAGACCCAGTACTTC. It encodes CASSLDWAGETQYF.

This clonotype was detected many times. The DNA for the CDR3 is TGCGCCAGCGGCCGACAAGAAGGGTACGAGCAGTACTTC. Translating it yields CASGRQEGYEQYF. The rearrangement links TRBV4-1 to TRBJ2-7, with D hard to call. Per germline, CDR1 MGHRA and CDR2 YSYEKL. This CDR3 comprises 13 residues. The V end lost 8 bases, the J end lost 4 bases, and 15 bases lay between the germline ends.

This clonotype came up a few times. The gene calls are TRBV11-2 and TRBJ2-3; 8 nucleotides line up with TRBD2. Germline CDR1 is SGHAT and CDR2 is FQNNGV. V trimming: 4 bases; J trimming: 2 bases; junction bases outside the gene matches: 5. The CDR3 extends over 15 amino acids. CDR3 in DNA: TGTGCCAGCAGCTCCACTAGCGGATACACAGATACGCAGTATTTT. It yields the protein CASSSTSGYTDTQYF.

The chain carries TRBV30 and TRBJ2-6; D may be TRBD1 or TRBD2 (5 bases each). Trimming stripped 8 bases from V and 0 bases from J, with 11 bases between. Germline assignment: CDR1 GTSNPN and CDR2 SVGIG (reference sequence). There are 14 residues in the CDR3. CDR3 loop: CAGGTVSGANVLTF. In DNA form, the CDR3 reads TGTGCCGGGGGAACGGTCTCTGGGGCCAACGTCCTGACTTTC.

Only a few counts were recorded for this clonotype. CDR3 sequence: CASIRPRGIPEAFF. The CDR3 DNA is TGTGCCAGTATACGTCCCAGGGGAATCCCTGAAGCTTTCTTT. The V gene is TRBV6-5, the J gene TRBJ1-1, with D perhaps TRBD1 (6 bases). V was shortened by 9 bases and J by 6 bases, with 20 bases between the two germline ends. The CDR3 is made up of 14 amino acids. The V gene's germline CDR1 is MNHEY and CDR2 SVGAGI.

This chain joins TRBV6-5 and TRBJ1-4; 7 bases are shared with TRBD1. Germline CDR1 MNHEY, CDR2 SVGAGI. V was pared by 6 bases and J by 10 bases, with 14 bases of the junction left unmatched. This CDR3 spans 15 amino acids. The chain's CDR3 is CASRQGISSAGKLFF. The CDR3 bases are TGTGCCAGCAGACAGGGGATAAGCTCTGCCGGAAAACTGTTTTTT.

This clonotype showed up just once. A single base separates this from a much larger clone, so it may be a read error. This chain connects TRBV20-1 to TRBJ1-1; D is ambiguous. Germline lookup yields CDR1 DFQATT and CDR2 SNEGSKA (reference sequence). The CDR3 has 16 residues. In DNA form, the CDR3 reads TGCAGTGCTAGAGATTTTACGAGGGCAGCCAACACTGAAGCTTTGTTT. Protein sequence: CSARDFTRAANTEALF.

The gene calls are TRBV18 and TRBJ2-1; D not certain. Trimming shortened V by 5 bases and J by 10 bases, and 15 bases separated the two germline ends. The CDR3 sequence is 13 residues long. CDR1 is KGHSH and CDR2 is LQKENI in the germline V gene. This chain's CDR3 is CASSSLTGQEQFF. CDR3 sequence (DNA): TGTGCCAGCTCATCTCTAACTGGCCAAGAGCAGTTCTTC.

The chain uses TRBV6-2 or TRBV6-3 and TRBJ1-4, with 7 positions matching TRBD1. CDR3 length: 15 amino acids. J lost 0 bases, V lost 6 bases, and 4 bases had no gene match. Per germline, CDR1 MNHEY and CDR2 SVGEGT. The CDR3 sequence is CASRTRGPTNEKLFF. The CDR3 nucleotides read TGTGCCAGCAGAACAAGGGGGCCAACTAATGAAAAACTGTTTTTT.

V is TRBV11-2 and J is TRBJ2-3; D tentatively fits TRBD1 or TRBD2 (5 bases each). The CDR3 covers 12 residues. The germline gives CDR1 SGHAT, CDR2 FQNNGV. The ends were cut back, 1 base at V and 10 bases at J, with 9 bases in the middle. The CDR3 nucleotides read TGTGCCAGCAGCTTAGGGGGGTGGGCGCAGTATTTT. It codes for CASSLGGWAQYF.

In its sample, this clonotype was seen a few times. The chain carries TRBV9 and TRBJ2-3; 7 nucleotides match TRBD2. V lost 4 bases, J lost 4 bases, and 9 bases stayed unmatched. CDR1 is SGDLS and CDR2 is YYNGEE in the germline V gene. The CDR3 extends over 15 amino acids. CDR3 region: CASSPRTSRADTQYF. The CDR3 DNA reads TGTGCCAGCAGCCCGAGGACTAGTCGGGCAGATACGCAGTATTTT.

This clonotype turned up a few times. The rearrangement joins TRBV10-2 to TRBJ2-1, with 11 bases identical to TRBD2. This CDR3 comprises 15 residues. The J segment lost 5 bases and the V segment lost 4 bases, leaving 4 bases of the junction unmatched. Germline V lookup: CDR1 WSHSY, CDR2 SAAADI. The DNA of the CDR3 is TGCGCCAGCAGTGGACTAGCGGGGCCAAACAATGAGCAGTTCTTC. Protein product: CASSGLAGPNNEQFF.

The chain employs TRBV12-3 or TRBV12-4 and TRBJ2-2, with 7 bases lining up with TRBD1. The length of the CDR3 is 15 residues. Trimming cost V 7 bases and J 5 bases; bases outside gene matches: 10. The CDR3, as DNA: TGTGCCAGCATCCTGACAGGGTGGGAAACCGGGGAGCTGTTTTTT. Amino acid sequence: CASILTGWETGELFF.

This clonotype was recorded many times. The gene calls are TRBV20-1 and TRBJ2-3; D gene uncertain. The V end was cut by 3 bases, the J end by 4 bases, with 8 bases between. The CDR3 is 12 residues long. Germline loops: CDR1 DFQATT, CDR2 SNEGSKA (reference sequence). CDR3 region: CSARISPDTQYF. The CDR3 coding sequence is TGCAGTGCTAGGATTAGCCCAGATACGCAGTATTTT.

The sample holds a few counts of this clonotype. The chain employs TRBV10-3 and TRBJ1-2, with 7 bases that match TRBD1. This CDR3 contains 13 residues. Germline V gene sequence: CDR1 ENHRY, CDR2 SYGVKD. Trimming removed 8 bases from V and 6 bases from J; junction bases left unmatched: 9. The CDR3 reads CAIGRTQGNGYTF. CDR3 nucleotides: TGTGCCATCGGGAGAACACAGGGGAATGGCTACACCTTC.

This chain connects TRBV20-1 to TRBJ2-7; 10 positions match TRBD1. The germline CDR1 and CDR2 sequences are DFQATT and SNEGSKA (reference sequence). Trimming removed 2 bases from V and 1 base from J; junction bases left unmatched: 8. The CDR3 length is 16 residues. CDR3 sequence reads: CSARSWDRGTSYEQYF. Written as DNA, the CDR3 is TGCAGTGCTAGATCTTGGGACAGGGGCACATCCTACGAGCAGTACTTC.

In this sample, this clonotype turned up a few times. The chain uses TRBV28 and TRBJ2-7; D gene uncertain. In germline, CDR1 is MDHEN, CDR2 SYDVKM. This CDR3 is 12 amino acids long. Deletions cut 8 bases from V and 0 bases from J, with 8 bases between. The chain's CDR3 is CASVRASYEQYF. As DNA, the CDR3 is TGTGCCAGCGTACGTGCCTCCTACGAGCAGTACTTC.

Ten or more counts support this clonotype. V usage is TRBV4-2 and J usage is TRBJ1-1; 7 nucleotides match TRBD1. The CDR3 loop spans 15 amino acids. Trimming took 0 bases from V and 0 from J; bases not matched to a gene: 1. Germline V gives CDR1 LGHNA, CDR2 YNFKEQ. CDR3 loop: CASSQEGQMNTEAFF. The CDR3 DNA reads as TGTGCCAGCAGCCAAGAGGGACAGATGAACACTGAAGCTTTCTTT.

This clonotype was counted between two and nine times. J is TRBJ1-2 and V is TRBV20-1, with D possibly being TRBD1 (5 bases). Germline CDR1 is DFQATT and CDR2 is SNEGSKA (reference sequence). CDR3 length: 13 amino acids. Trimming left V 7 bases short and J 0 bases short, with 12 bases between. The CDR3: CSVGGGSNYGYTF. The CDR3, as DNA: TGCAGTGTGGGGGGGGGATCTAACTATGGCTACACCTTC.

This clonotype was recorded a few times. This CDR3 is CASSVDAGGFYGYTF. DNA of the CDR3: TGTGCCAGCAGCGTAGACGCCGGGGGCTTTTATGGCTACACCTTC. The chain carries TRBV9 and TRBJ1-2, with D perhaps matching TRBD1 (6 bases). The CDR3 contains 15 residues. V was shortened by 0 bases and J by 5 bases, with 14 bases between the two germline ends. Germline V gene sequence: CDR1 SGDLS, CDR2 YYNGEE.

This clonotype has just a few counts. The rearrangement joins TRBV7-2 to TRBJ2-7; the D gene is possibly TRBD2 (5 bases). Deletions cut 5 bases from V and 6 bases from J, with 17 bases between. CDR1 SGHTA and CDR2 FQGNSA come from the germline V gene. The CDR3 contains 14 residues. Written as DNA, the CDR3 is TGTGCCAGCAGCGTCCGGATGGACGGAGGCGAGCAGTACTTC. This encodes CASSVRMDGGEQYF.

The chain joins TRBV20-1 to TRBJ1-5; D unclear. Trimming shortened V by 3 bases and J by 6 bases, and 9 bases separated the two germline ends. The CDR3 spans 12 residues. CDR1 is DFQATT and CDR2 is SNEGSKA in the germline V gene (reference sequence). Written as DNA, the CDR3 is TGCAGTGCTAGCTCAGCAGGTCAGCCCCAGCATTTT. This sequence encodes CSASSAGQPQHF.